This entry lists 21 T cell receptor beta chains sequenced from one sample in a study of a mutant IDH1 vaccine in newly diagnosed glioma. Specified time point: week 5, during vaccination. What each vaccine dose contained was 300 ug of mutant IDH1 20-mer peptide, accompanied by topical imiquimod. For these TCRs, the target antigens are not known. Sequenced by immunoSEQ multiplex PCR; TCRdb stores in-frame clones only, minus some. Here the sample spans 32,000 or so clones, approximately 86% being singletons. The material was peripheral blood mononuclear cells (PBMCs), obtained from a glioma patient whose treatment included an IDH1 peptide vaccine. The receptors were sampled from a woman between 40 and 55 years old with glioma. Some clones in this sample may be carry-over from other donors' samples.

The chain recombines TRBV20-1 with TRBJ2-2; possible D gene TRBD1, 5 bases. V lost 5 bases and J lost 7, with 8 bases in between. CDR1 DFQATT and CDR2 SNEGSKA come from the germline V gene (reference sequence). This CDR3 is 11 amino acids long. CDR3 residues: CSARDSGELFF. CDR3 in DNA: TGCAGTGCTCGCGACAGCGGGGAGCTGTTTTTT.

The chain couples TRBV28 to TRBJ2-7; D not resolved. V lost 6 bases, J lost 3 bases, and 6 bases lay in between. Germline values: CDR1 MDHEN, CDR2 SYDVKM. The CDR3 totals 11 residues. The CDR3 loop reads CASSPNYEQYF. CDR3 DNA: TGTGCCAGCAGCCCCAACTACGAGCAGTACTTC.

This sequence joins TRBV28 and TRBJ1-4; 9 nucleotides align to TRBD1. J was trimmed by 11 bases and V by 2 bases; bases with no gene match: 0. Germline assignment: CDR1 MDHEN and CDR2 SYDVKM. The CDR3 totals 12 residues. DNA for the CDR3: TGTGCCAGCAGTTTAGGGACAGGGAAACTGTTTTTT. Its translation is CASSLGTGKLFF.

The chain links TRBV9 to TRBJ2-2, with D perhaps matching TRBD1 (6 bases). Germline V gene lookup returns CDR1 SGDLS and CDR2 YYNGEE. CDR3 length: 14 residues. Trimming took 3 bases from V and 1 from J, leaving 7 bases between them. The CDR3 here is CASSAQGNTGELFF. CDR3 sequence (DNA): TGTGCCAGCAGCGCACAGGGGAACACCGGGGAGCTGTTTTTT. Variable domain in full (rest from reference TRBV9 and TRBJ2-2): DSGVTQTPKHLITATGQRVTLRCSPRSGDLSVYWYQQSLDQGLQFLIQYYNGEERAKGNILERFSAQQFPDLHSELNLSSLELGDSALYFCASSAQGNTGELFFGEGSRLTVL.

CDR3 residues: CASSWDRGASGNTIYF. CDR3 DNA sequence: TGTGCCAGCAGCTGGGACAGGGGAGCCTCAGGAAACACCATATATTTT. The chain employs TRBV7-2 and TRBJ1-3; 10 nucleotides match TRBD1. This CDR3 has 16 amino acids. The trim removed 4 bases at V and 4 bases at J, leaving 7 bases unmatched. From germline, CDR1 is SGHTA and CDR2 FQGNSA.

The chain uses TRBV13 and TRBJ1-5; no clear D. This CDR3 has 17 amino acids. In germline, CDR1 is PRHDT, CDR2 FYEKMQ (reference sequence). V dropped 4 bases and J dropped 7 bases, with 23 bases sitting between them. CDR3 amino acids: CASSSREVGGTLQPQHF. CDR3 DNA: TGTGCCAGCAGCTCGAGGGAGGTGGGAGGTACCCTCCAGCCCCAGCATTTT.

The chain has TRBV28 and TRBJ1-2; weak D call: TRBD1 (5 bases). This CDR3 is 12 amino acids long. Trimming removed 8 bases at V and 4 bases at J, with 11 bases between. Germline V gene data show CDR1 as MDHEN and CDR2 as SYDVKM. Here the CDR3 reads CASGGGIYGYTF. The CDR3 DNA follows: TGTGCCAGCGGGGGGGGAATCTATGGCTACACCTTC.

In its sample, this clone was seen once. The rearrangement uses TRBV18 and TRBJ1-1; no reliable D call. The V end lost 3 bases, the J end lost 0 bases, and 5 bases lay between the germline ends. The germline V gene encodes CDR1 KGHSH and CDR2 LQKENI. This CDR3 comprises 13 residues. CDR3 protein: CASSPTVNTEAFF. CDR3 coding DNA: TGTGCCAGCTCACCTACAGTGAACACTGAAGCTTTCTTT.

The chain links TRBV14 to TRBJ2-7; 9 bases agree with TRBD1. The V gene's germline CDR1 is SGHDN and CDR2 FVKESK. The length of the CDR3 is 16 residues. Germline trimming cut 1 base from V and 3 bases from J; bases unmatched to any gene: 7. Here the CDR3 reads CASSQVGRQGGYEQYF. The CDR3 DNA is TGTGCCAGCAGCCAAGTAGGAAGACAGGGGGGCTACGAGCAGTACTTC.

This clone appeared once. J is TRBJ2-2 and V is TRBV19; D is uncertain. The CDR3 sequence is 15 residues long. V dropped 1 base and J dropped 2 bases, with 8 bases sitting between them. Germline values: CDR1 LNHDA, CDR2 SQIVND (reference sequence). The CDR3 region is CASSIGRPNTGELFF. The CDR3 DNA is TGTGCCAGTAGTATAGGTCGACCAAACACCGGGGAGCTGTTTTTT.

The gene calls are TRBV7-9 and TRBJ2-1; D might be TRBD2 (6 bases). Germline V gene data show CDR1 as SEHNR and CDR2 as FQNEAQ (reference sequence). CDR3 size: 16 residues. V was trimmed by 6 bases and J by 5 bases, leaving 20 bases between them. CDR3 in DNA: TGTGCCAGCAGGGGGAGGATAGCGGACGTTAACAATGAGCAGTTCTTC. Translation gives CASRGRIADVNNEQFF.

This chain joins TRBV2 and TRBJ2-1; tentatively, D is TRBD1 (5 bases). CDR1 SNHLY and CDR2 FYNNEI come from the germline V gene. The V gene lost 6 bases and the J gene lost 4 bases, with 16 bases spanning the gap. The CDR3 runs 15 residues. CDR3 residues: CASSPWGDSYNEQFF. CDR3 in DNA: TGTGCCAGCAGCCCCTGGGGCGATTCTTACAATGAGCAGTTCTTC. The full variable domain, with the rest looked up from reference TRBV2 and TRBJ2-1, is EPEVTQTPSHQVTQMGQEVILRCVPISNHLYFYWYRQILGQKVEFLVSFYNNEISEKSEIFDDQFSVERPDGSNFTLKIRSTKLEDSAMYFCASSPWGDSYNEQFFGPGTRLTVL.

The chain combines TRBV28 with TRBJ2-7, with D possibly called TRBD1 or TRBD2 (5 bases each). From germline, CDR1 is MDHEN and CDR2 SYDVKM. The CDR3 spans 18 residues. Trimming took off 5 bases at V and 5 bases at J, with 28 bases between the two ends. DNA for the CDR3: TGTGCCAGCAGTCCCGAACACCCATCCTCGGGGCGGCGGGACGAGCAGTACTTC. It yields the protein CASSPEHPSSGRRDEQYF.

The CDR3 coding sequence is TGTGCCAGTAGTTATACTGAGCGCGGGAGATTGTACGAGCAGTACTTC. Translating it yields CASSYTERGRLYEQYF. This chain uses TRBV19 with TRBJ2-7, with 7 bases matching TRBD2. The germline V gene has CDR1 LNHDA and CDR2 SQIVND (reference sequence). Trimming at V came to 5 bases and at J to 4 bases, leaving 14 bases not matched to a gene. The CDR3 has 16 residues.

This clone was seen just once. The chain is built from TRBV5-1 and TRBJ1-6; D not certain. Germline lookup yields CDR1 SGHRS and CDR2 YFSETQ. The CDR3 is 16 residues long. V lost 1 base, J lost 0 bases, and 8 bases lay in between. Here the CDR3 reads CASSLQTGSYNSPLHF. The CDR3 nucleotides read TGCGCCAGCAGCTTGCAGACGGGCTCCTATAATTCACCCCTCCACTTT.

The chain links TRBV9 to TRBJ2-5, with D unclear. Trimming stripped 4 bases from V and 5 bases from J, with 18 bases between. Germline V gives CDR1 SGDLS, CDR2 YYNGEE. This CDR3 region has 15 residues. The CDR3: CASSPRRAGRETQYF. DNA for the CDR3: TGTGCCAGCAGCCCCCGAAGGGCAGGCCGGGAGACCCAGTACTTC.

The chain uses TRBV6-5 and TRBJ2-2; D is unclear. CDR1 and CDR2 from the germline V gene are MNHEY and SVGAGI. Trimming pared 0 bases from V and 1 base from J, leaving 9 bases between. The CDR3 spans 16 residues. CDR3 residues: CASSYSLGWNTGELFF. In nucleotides, the CDR3 is TGTGCCAGCAGTTACTCTTTGGGATGGAACACCGGGGAGCTGTTTTTT.

The V call is TRBV28, the J call TRBJ1-5, with no clear D. CDR1 is MDHEN, CDR2 SYDVKM, per germline. Trimming left V 7 bases short and J 0 bases short, with 13 bases between. The CDR3 spans 15 residues. CDR3 nucleotide sequence: TGTGCCAGCAACCAGGCGCAGTATAGCAATCAGCCCCAGCATTTT. Translating gives CASNQAQYSNQPQHF.

V and J are TRBV23-1 and TRBJ2-3; D call uncertain. TRBV23-1 counts as an open reading frame of uncertain function. Trimming pared 6 bases from V and 6 bases from J, leaving 22 bases between. The CDR3 runs 16 residues. In DNA, the CDR3 is TGCGCCAGCAGCAGTCAGAAGCCACCCCAGGTCGATACGCAGTATTTT. This sequence encodes CASSSQKPPQVDTQYF.

This chain connects TRBV4-2 to TRBJ2-2; TRBD1 matches at 8 bases. Per the germline V gene, CDR1 is LGHNA and CDR2 is YNFKEQ. This CDR3 contains 16 residues. Losses at the gene ends were 4 bases for V and 2 bases for J; bases not matched to a gene: 6. The CDR3 coding sequence is TGTGCCAGCAGCCCCCGACAGGGGCCAAACACCGGGGAGCTGTTTTTT. It encodes CASSPRQGPNTGELFF.

The chain combines TRBV13 with TRBJ2-7; D call uncertain. The CDR3 extends over 11 amino acids. Trimming removed 5 bases at V and 2 bases at J, with 4 bases between. Looked up from germline, CDR1 is PRHDT and CDR2 is FYEKMQ (reference sequence). CDR3 protein: CASSRTYEQYF. The CDR3 DNA reads as TGTGCCAGCAGCCGCACCTACGAGCAGTACTTC.